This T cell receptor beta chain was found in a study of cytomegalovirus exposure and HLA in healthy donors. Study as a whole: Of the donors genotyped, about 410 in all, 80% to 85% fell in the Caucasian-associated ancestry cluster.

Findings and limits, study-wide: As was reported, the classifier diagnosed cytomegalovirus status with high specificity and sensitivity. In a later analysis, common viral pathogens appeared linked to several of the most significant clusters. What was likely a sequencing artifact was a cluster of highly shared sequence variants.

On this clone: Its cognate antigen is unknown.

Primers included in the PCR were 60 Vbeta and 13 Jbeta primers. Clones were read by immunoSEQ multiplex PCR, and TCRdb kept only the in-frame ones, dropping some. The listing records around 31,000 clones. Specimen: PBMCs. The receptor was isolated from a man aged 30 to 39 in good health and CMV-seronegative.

The CDR3 region is CASSLWGQLNTEAFF. The CDR3 DNA follows: TGTGCCAGCAGTCTTTGGGGACAGTTGAACACTGAAGCTTTCTTT. The rearrangement links TRBV27 to TRBJ1-1, with 7 bases matching TRBD1. Per germline, CDR1 MNHEY and CDR2 SMNVEV (reference sequence). Unmatched junction bases numbered 6, after V lost 5 bases and J lost 0 bases. CDR3 size: 15 residues.